Presented here are 25 T cell receptor beta chains from one specimen sequenced in a study of type 1 regulatory T cells (dated by TCRdb to the early 2020s). Sequencing relied on an Illumina MiSeq. In-frame beta chains were kept once TCRdb had trimmed the public reads at Q25 with fastp and called clones with MiXCR. Each CDR3 protein gets just one entry, which takes the most common genes and DNA from the rows behind it. Present in this sample are tens of thousands of distinct CDR3 sequences, over 55% of which were seen just once. The leading ten clones occupy 12% to 15% of the sample. What these receptors recognize is not known. The sequenced sample was cultured T cells, either the whole culture or a sorted T cell fraction (not recorded which). Explained via the paper, the cell subset or site label denotes: Tr1-enriched cell product generated in vitro against host alloantigens. Receptors were obtained from a human donor in good health.

The genes are TRBV5-1 and TRBJ1-1; D possibly corresponds to TRBD1 (6 bases). CDR3 length: 16 residues. The V and J ends lost 4 bases and 1 base respectively, with 17 bases between them. Germline assignment: CDR1 SGHRS and CDR2 YFSETQ. The CDR3 region has the DNA TGCGCCAGCAGCCCCGGAGGGGGTTTGGCGAACACTGAAGCTTTCTTT. Amino acid sequence: CASSPGGGLANTEAFF. The entire variable domain, with the rest obtained from reference TRBV5-1 and TRBJ1-1, is as follows: KAGVTQTPRYLIKTRGQQVTLSCSPISGHRSVSWYQQTPGQGLQFLFEYFSETQRNKGNFPGRFSGRQFSNSRSEMNVSTLELGDSALYLCASSPGGGLANTEAFFGQGTRLTVV.

The rearrangement joins TRBV10-3 to TRBJ2-5; 7 bases match TRBD2. There are 12 residues in the CDR3. V dropped 8 bases and J dropped 2; count of bases not matched to a gene: 2. The germline gives CDR1 ENHRY, CDR2 SYGVKD. CDR3: CAIAGVQETQYF. The CDR3 DNA reads as TGTGCCATCGCGGGGGTACAAGAGACCCAGTACTTC.

The rearrangement uses TRBV6-6 and TRBJ1-2; 7 bases line up with TRBD1. CDR3 length: 13 amino acids. The junction had 7 bases not matched to a gene; V was cut back by 6 bases and J by 6 bases. The germline V gene encodes CDR1 MNHNY and CDR2 SVGAGI (reference sequence). This CDR3 reads CASRQTGTHGYTF. The CDR3 DNA reads as TGTGCCAGCAGACAGACAGGGACCCATGGCTACACCTTC.

This clonotype was seen only a few times. The V gene is TRBV6-5, the J gene TRBJ2-7; TRBD2 might be the D (6 bases). Germline values: CDR1 MNHEY, CDR2 SVGAGI. CDR3 length: 13 residues. V was clipped by 2 bases and J by 5 bases, with 10 bases between them. The CDR3 DNA sequence: TGTGCCAGCAGTTACCCCGGGAGCCACGAGCAGTACTTC. Encoded protein: CASSYPGSHEQYF.

The chain links TRBV20-1 to TRBJ2-3, with TRBD2 matching over 10 bases. Germline values: CDR1 DFQATT, CDR2 SNEGSKA (reference sequence). This CDR3 has 15 amino acids. Written as DNA, the CDR3 is TGCAGGGCTTGGGACCTAGCGGGGGCCACAGATACGCAGTATTTT. This translates into CRAWDLAGATDTQYF.

The V and J genes are TRBV7-2 and TRBJ1-1, with 9 bases fitting TRBD1. Germline V gene data show CDR1 as SGHTA and CDR2 as FQGNSA. The CDR3 spans 14 residues. The trim removed 2 bases at V and 4 bases at J, leaving 2 bases unmatched. CDR3 DNA: TGTGCCAGCAGCTTATGGGGACAGGGCACTGAAGCTTTCTTT. This sequence encodes CASSLWGQGTEAFF.

The J gene is TRBJ2-7, the V gene TRBV6-1; TRBD1 matches 8 bases. In germline, CDR1 is MNHNS, CDR2 SASEGT. Trimming at V came to 5 bases and at J to 0 bases, leaving 12 bases not matched to a gene. This CDR3 has 17 amino acids. CDR3: CASSFRPPGQGSYEQYF. CDR3 nucleotide sequence: TGTGCCAGCAGTTTCCGTCCCCCCGGACAGGGCTCCTACGAGCAGTACTTC.

The chain combines TRBV5-1 with TRBJ1-2; possible D gene TRBD1, 6 bases. The CDR3 sequence is 13 residues long. Trimming left V 3 bases short and J 5 bases short, with 11 bases between. CDR1 SGHRS and CDR2 YFSETQ come from the germline V gene. CDR3 residues: CASSSDRHYGYTF. CDR3 in DNA: TGCGCCAGCAGCTCGGACAGACATTATGGCTACACCTTC.

The chain recombines TRBV20-1 with TRBJ2-5; 11 bases are shared with TRBD2. This CDR3 is built from 14 residues. Looked up from germline, CDR1 is DFQATT and CDR2 is SNEGSKA (reference sequence). V lost 6 bases, J lost 5 bases, and 8 bases stayed unmatched. This CDR3 reads CSADVAGGPETQYF. In DNA form, the CDR3 reads TGCAGTGCAGATGTAGCGGGGGGGCCCGAGACCCAGTACTTC.

This chain connects TRBV12-3 or TRBV12-4 to TRBJ2-3; 9 bases are a match to TRBD2. V lost 7 bases to trimming and J lost 1 base; unmatched junction nucleotides: 3. The CDR3 runs to 14 residues. This chain's CDR3 is CASNVAGGTDTQYF. The DNA for the CDR3 is TGTGCCAGCAACGTAGCGGGGGGCACAGATACGCAGTATTTT.

This clonotype appeared a few times. The chain uses TRBV20-1 and TRBJ1-2; D gene uncertain. Germline lookup yields CDR1 DFQATT and CDR2 SNEGSKA (reference sequence). The CDR3 totals 12 residues. The V end lost 0 bases, the J end lost 8 bases, and 10 bases lay between the germline ends. CDR3 bases: TGCAGTGCTAGAGATCTTCAGGACGGCTACACCTTC. It encodes CSARDLQDGYTF.

This clonotype is termed medium-sized (0.01 to 0.1%). The V call is TRBV5-1, the J call TRBJ2-5; D tentatively reads TRBD1 or TRBD2 (5 bases each). There are 15 residues in the CDR3. Trimming cost V 0 bases and J 5 bases, with 14 bases left between them. The germline CDR1 and CDR2 sequences are SGHRS and YFSETQ. The CDR3 sequence: CASSLGLGPGETQYF. The CDR3 nucleotides are TGCGCCAGCAGCTTGGGACTGGGACCGGGGGAGACCCAGTACTTC.

This clonotype appeared a few times. The chain is built from TRBV6-1 and TRBJ2-7; D not certain. V lost 3 bases, J lost 1 base, and 10 bases lay in between. The length of the CDR3 is 14 residues. Germline V CDR1 and CDR2: MNHNS, SASEGT. CDR3 in DNA: TGTGCCAGCAGTGAGGGGTGGCAGTCCTACGAGCAGTACTTC. Protein: CASSEGWQSYEQYF.

There are a few counts of this clonotype. The gene calls are TRBV6-2 or TRBV6-3 and TRBJ2-6; D ambiguous. The CDR3 runs 13 residues. Per germline, CDR1 MNHEY and CDR2 SVGEGT. Trimming cost V 9 bases and J 0 bases, with 6 bases left between them. CDR3 nucleotides: TGTGCCAGTCTACGCTCTGGGGCCAACGTCCTGACTTTC. Protein product: CASLRSGANVLTF.

V is TRBV12-3 or TRBV12-4 and J is TRBJ2-2; D is unclear. The CDR3 consists of 14 residues. Between the trimmed V and J ends, which lost 0 bases and 7 bases, there was a span of 9 bases. The CDR3 nucleotides read TGTGCCAGCAGTTTAGCGATCCAGGTCGGGGAGCTGTTTTTT. Encoded protein: CASSLAIQVGELFF.

This sequence joins TRBV20-1 and TRBJ2-1, with 16 bases that match TRBD2. The germline CDR1 and CDR2 sequences are DFQATT and SNEGSKA (reference sequence). This CDR3 spans 15 amino acids. V gave up 5 bases and J gave up 12 bases; unmatched junction bases: 10. This CDR3 reads CSAPGLAGGPQLQFF. The CDR3 DNA sequence: TGCAGTGCTCCGGGACTAGCGGGGGGGCCCCAATTGCAGTTCTTC.

This chain joins TRBV7-2 and TRBJ1-2, with D possibly being TRBD1 (5 bases). V was cut by 7 bases and J by 8 bases, with 20 bases left in between. CDR1 is SGHTA and CDR2 is FQGNSA in the germline V gene. This CDR3 is 14 amino acids long. CDR3 amino acids: CASNYETGIMGYTF. CDR3 DNA sequence: TGTGCCAGCAATTATGAAACAGGAATAATGGGCTACACCTTC. Supplemented by reference TRBV7-2 and TRBJ1-2, the full variable domain reads GAGVSQSPSNKVTEKGKDVELRCDPISGHTALYWYRQSLGQGLEFLIYFQGNSAPDKSGLPSDRFSAERTGGSVSTLTIQRTQQEDSAVYLCASNYETGIMGYTFGSGTRLTVV.

The rearrangement links TRBV18 to TRBJ2-5; no clear D gene. Per germline, CDR1 KGHSH and CDR2 LQKENI. The V end was cut by 2 bases, the J end by 5 bases, with 6 bases between. The CDR3 covers 12 residues. This chain's CDR3 is CASSPGPETQYF. The CDR3 nucleotides read TGTGCCAGCTCACCAGGCCCCGAGACCCAGTACTTC.

The V call is TRBV18, the J call TRBJ2-7; the D is unclear. In germline, CDR1 is KGHSH, CDR2 LQKENI. This CDR3 contains 12 residues. With 3 bases removed from V and 5 bases from J, the gap between germline ends came to 8 bases. This CDR3 reads CASSPLGNEQYF. In DNA, the CDR3 is TGTGCCAGCTCACCTTTGGGAAACGAGCAGTACTTC.

The CDR3: CASSLGSGGKKTQYF. CDR3 nucleotide sequence: TGCGCCAGCAGCTTGGGAAGCGGGGGGAAAAAGACCCAGTACTTC. The chain has TRBV5-1 and TRBJ2-5; 9 bases map to TRBD2. CDR3 length: 15 amino acids. V shed 0 bases and J 6 bases; nucleotides not matched to a gene: 6. The V gene's germline CDR1 is SGHRS and CDR2 YFSETQ.

V and J are TRBV21-1 and TRBJ2-3; TRBD1, the table's D call, was not compared with the DNA. TRBV21-1 is assigned pseudogene status. The CDR3 runs 16 residues. CDR3 DNA: TGTGCCAGCAGCCCTGCCCCGGGACAGGGGGCCGATACGCAGTATTTT. Translated, it gives CASSPAPGQGADTQYF.

This clonotype has only a few counts. This chain links TRBV20-1 with TRBJ1-1, with D tentatively TRBD1 (6 bases). CDR3 length equals 12 residues. Trimming stripped 4 bases from V and 1 base from J, with 7 bases between. Germline assignment: CDR1 DFQATT and CDR2 SNEGSKA (reference sequence). The CDR3 protein is CSATGANTEAFF. CDR3 nucleotide sequence: TGCAGTGCTACAGGGGCGAACACTGAAGCTTTCTTT.

The J gene is TRBJ1-2, the V gene TRBV30; 9 bases fit TRBD1. The CDR3 covers 11 residues. Trimming took 6 bases from V and 7 from J; bases not matched to a gene: 3. CDR1 and CDR2 from the germline V gene are GTSNPN and SVGIG (reference sequence). Written as DNA, the CDR3 is TGTGCCTGCCCGACAGGGGGTGGCTACACCTTC. Protein product: CACPTGGGYTF.

This clonotype was detected a few times. The chain recombines TRBV7-2 with TRBJ2-7; perhaps D is TRBD1 or TRBD2 (5 bases each). CDR3 length equals 14 residues. The V gene lost 5 bases and the J gene lost 1 base, with 12 bases spanning the gap. Germline V CDR1 and CDR2: SGHTA, FQGNSA. The CDR3 sequence is CASSTWGGSYEQYF. DNA of the CDR3: TGTGCCAGCAGCACATGGGGCGGGTCCTACGAGCAGTACTTC.

This chain joins TRBV20-1 and TRBJ1-5; 8 positions match TRBD1. V shed 3 bases and J 5 bases; nucleotides not matched to a gene: 12. This CDR3 is built from 16 residues. Germline values: CDR1 DFQATT, CDR2 SNEGSKA (reference sequence). CDR3 loop: CSASPPLRQGHQPQHF. DNA of the CDR3: TGCAGTGCTAGCCCACCACTTCGACAGGGGCATCAGCCCCAGCATTTT.